These T cell receptor beta chains were read from a single sample in a study of cytomegalovirus exposure and HLA in healthy donors. The data were produced by immunoSEQ multiplex PCR, yet TCRdb's version contains in-frame clones alone and is incomplete. The data contain 200,000 to 250,000 clones, under 85% of them singletons. Sequenced sample: PBMCs. The receptors originated from a man aged 50 to 60 in good health and CMV-seronegative. CDR3s include the opening cysteine and the closing phenylalanine or tryptophan. The D gene is left open where the match is weak. Some rows mark clone size as missing; the rest say once, few, many or name a class of expanded clone.

j_gene	v_gene	abundance	d_gene	CDR3nt	CDR3aa
TRBJ2-7	TRBV4-1	-	TRBD1	TGCGCCAGCAGCCTCGCAGGGACAGCAGCTACCTACGAGCAGTACTTC	CASSLAGTAATYEQYF
TRBJ2-1	TRBV18	-	TRBD1	TGTGCCAGCTCCCAAGGACAGGGAGCCTACAATGAGCAGTTCTTC	CASSQGQGAYNEQFF
TRBJ2-7	TRBV7-9	-	-	TGTGCCAGCAGCTCTAGCTCCTACGAGCAGTACTTC	CASSSSSYEQYF
TRBJ1-2	TRBV7-9	few	TRBD1	TGTGCCAGCAGCGCCATCAGGGGGCTCTTCGGTGGCTACACCTTC	CASSAIRGLFGGYTF
TRBJ2-5	TRBV4-1	-	TRBD2	TGCGCCAGCAGCCACCCCAAATATGTAGCTAGTGGGAGGGCAATGGAGACCCAGTACTTC	CASSHPKYVASGRAMETQYF
TRBJ1-2	TRBV28	few	-	TGTGCCAGCAGCCCCCCGGTATTACATGGCTACACCTTC	CASSPPVLHGYTF
TRBJ1-4	TRBV29-1	few	TRBD1	TGCAGCGTTGCACAGGGGGGTAATGAAAAACTGTTTTTT	CSVAQGGNEKLFF
TRBJ2-2	TRBV28	few	TRBD2	TGTGCCAGCAGTCCAGCGGGAGGCACCGGGGAGCTGTTTTTT	CASSPAGGTGELFF
TRBJ2-1	TRBV15	-	TRBD2	TGTGCCACCAGCGGAGGGACTAGCGGCTACAATGAGCAGTTCTTC	CATSGGTSGYNEQFF
TRBJ2-3	TRBV27	-	-	TGTGCCAGCAGTTCCCCTAGCACCCCTAGCACAGATACGCAGTATTTT	CASSSPSTPSTDTQYF
TRBJ2-1	TRBV7-9	-	-	TGTGCCAGCAGCTTAGCGAAGGGGGCCTACAATGAGCAGTTCTTC	CASSLAKGAYNEQFF
TRBJ2-3	TRBV7-6	few	TRBD1	TGTGCCAGCAGCCCCCGCTCCGGGACAGGGTCAACAGATACGCAGTATTTT	CASSPRSGTGSTDTQYF
TRBJ2-7	TRBV5-1	once	-	TGCGCCAGCAGCTTGGCCGTTCCCTCCCAGCAGTACTTC	CASSLAVPSQQYF
TRBJ2-2	TRBV19	-	TRBD1	TGTGCCAGTAGTACAGGGGGAAGGGACACCGGGGAGCTGTTTTTT	CASSTGGRDTGELFF
TRBJ1-2	TRBV7-3	-	-	TGTGCCAGCAGCTTAGGGCCCGGTTATGGCTACACCTTC	CASSLGPGYGYTF
TRBJ1-5	TRBV6-5	few	-	TGTGCCAACTCAGACAGGAGCAATCAGCCCCAGCATTTT	CANSDRSNQPQHF